These 21 T cell receptor beta chains originate from one sample sequenced in a study of blood T cell repertoires in COVID-19. The assay was immunoSEQ multiplex PCR, and TCRdb's table has in-frame clones only and misses some. The sample contains 50,000 to 70,000 clones, more than 75% of which appear only once. Sequencing was performed on peripheral blood. The source of these receptors is a man aged 55 to 69 with active or convalescent COVID-19.

This clone has a single count. The rearrangement links TRBV2 to TRBJ2-4; D uncertain. There are 16 residues in the CDR3. V was clipped by 1 base and J by 2 bases, with 12 bases between them. CDR1 is SNHLY, CDR2 FYNNEI, per germline. The CDR3 sequence: CASSEVNQATKNIQYF. In nucleotides, the CDR3 is TGTGCCAGCAGTGAAGTTAATCAGGCAACCAAAAACATTCAGTACTTC.

V and J are TRBV5-6 and TRBJ2-1; 9 positions match TRBD2. The CDR3 extends over 16 amino acids. J gave up 0 bases and V 4 bases, and 5 bases lay outside the gene matches. Germline V gives CDR1 SGHDT, CDR2 YYEEEE. CDR3 in amino acids: CASSDLSGSSYNEQFF. The CDR3 region has the DNA TGTGCCAGCAGCGACCTTAGCGGGAGCTCCTACAATGAGCAGTTCTTC.

The V and J genes are TRBV19 and TRBJ1-1; D remains unclear. Trimming left V 7 bases short and J 4 bases short, with 19 bases between. This CDR3 comprises 15 residues. Germline assignment: CDR1 LNHDA and CDR2 SQIVND (reference sequence). The CDR3 loop is CASTSSPGFGTEAFF. The CDR3 DNA reads as TGTGCCAGTACCTCATCACCGGGGTTCGGCACTGAAGCTTTCTTT.

The chain couples TRBV7-9 to TRBJ1-1; unclear D gene. The V end was cut by 8 bases, the J end by 4 bases, with 17 bases between. Germline CDR1 is SEHNR and CDR2 is FQNEAQ (reference sequence). CDR3 length: 14 residues. CDR3 bases: TGTGCCAGCCACCGGGTTTCGGTCAGCACTGAAGCTTTCTTT. It encodes CASHRVSVSTEAFF.

The chain has TRBV3-1 (or the pseudogene TRBV3-2) and TRBJ2-7; TRBD2 matches at 7 bases. The V and J ends lost 6 bases and 4 bases, in that order; junction bases with no gene match: 6. The CDR3 sequence is 13 residues long. Germline CDR1 reads LGHDT; CDR2 reads YNNKEL (reference sequence). CDR3 loop: CASRLSGVYEQYF. CDR3 in DNA: TGTGCCAGCAGGCTAAGCGGGGTGTACGAGCAGTACTTC.

The chain has TRBV2 and TRBJ2-1, with a possible D match to TRBD2 (6 bases). V shed 9 bases and J shed 6 bases, with 18 bases lying between them. The CDR3 sequence is 14 residues long. The germline CDR1 and CDR2 sequences are SNHLY and FYNNEI. In nucleotides, the CDR3 is TGTGCCAGTACGGGAGCCTTAAGGCTCAATGAGCAGTTCTTC. Translation gives CASTGALRLNEQFF.

The rearrangement links TRBV7-8 to TRBJ1-2; D gene ambiguous. V was shortened by 3 bases and J by 3 bases, with 5 bases between the two germline ends. The CDR3 runs 12 residues. Germline V gene data show CDR1 as SGHVS and CDR2 as FQNEAQ. This CDR3 is CASSFGDYGYTF. For the CDR3, the DNA is TGTGCCAGCAGCTTCGGGGACTATGGCTACACCTTC.

The gene calls are TRBV29-1 and TRBJ2-1; TRBD2 is a possible D gene (7 bases). The V end lost 4 bases, the J end lost 4 bases, and 14 bases lay between the germline ends. This CDR3 spans 14 amino acids. The V gene's germline CDR1 is SQVTM and CDR2 ANQGSEA. CDR3 sequence reads: CSVARGAAYNEQFF. In DNA form, the CDR3 reads TGCAGCGTTGCACGGGGGGCCGCATACAATGAGCAGTTCTTC.

This clone was detected only once. At the DNA level, this CDR3 is encoded by other sequences in the same sample as well. The gene calls are TRBV15 and TRBJ1-2; tentatively, D is TRBD1 (5 bases). Germline assignment: CDR1 LNHNV and CDR2 YYDKDF (reference sequence). The CDR3 totals 14 residues. Between the trimmed V and J ends, which lost 0 bases and 4 bases, there was a span of 9 bases. CDR3 residues: CATSRESGGYGYTF. The CDR3 region has the DNA TGTGCCACCAGCAGAGAGTCCGGGGGCTATGGCTACACCTTC.

The chain recombines TRBV6-5 with TRBJ1-3; D remains ambiguous. CDR1 is MNHEY and CDR2 is SVGAGI in the germline V gene. The V end was cut by 11 bases, the J end by 0 bases, with 8 bases between. This CDR3 has 12 amino acids. The CDR3 sequence is CAGGSSGNTIYF. CDR3 nucleotide sequence: TGTGCCGGAGGGTCCTCTGGAAACACCATATATTTT.

This rearrangement joins TRBV5-4 to TRBJ2-2, with D possibly being TRBD2 (7 bases). The V end was cut by 5 bases, the J end by 5 bases, with 19 bases between. Germline V gives CDR1 SGHNT, CDR2 YYREEE (reference sequence). CDR3 length equals 16 residues. The CDR3 bases are TGTGCCAGCAGTTCCCAGGGGAGGGGAGTGACCGGGGAGCTGTTTTTT. Residues: CASSSQGRGVTGELFF.

The CDR3 sequence: CASSAYSTNEKLFF. CDR3 DNA: TGTGCCAGCAGCGCATACTCAACTAATGAAAAACTGTTTTTT. The chain carries TRBV9 and TRBJ1-4; D remains ambiguous. The CDR3 covers 14 residues. The germline CDR1 and CDR2 sequences are SGDLS and YYNGEE. V was clipped by 3 bases and J by 0 bases, with 6 bases between them.

The CDR3 spells CASSPGTGNQPQHF. The DNA of the CDR3 is TGTGCCAGCTCACCAGGCACAGGGAATCAGCCCCAGCATTTT. The rearrangement links TRBV18 to TRBJ1-5, with a tentative D call TRBD1 (6 bases). Between the trimmed V and J ends, which lost 2 bases and 4 bases, there was a span of 9 bases. CDR3 length: 14 residues. The germline V gene encodes CDR1 KGHSH and CDR2 LQKENI.

The V and J genes are TRBV20-1 and TRBJ1-1; D not certain. There are 11 residues in the CDR3. With 3 bases removed from V and 6 bases from J, the gap between germline ends came to 8 bases. Per the germline V gene, CDR1 is DFQATT and CDR2 is SNEGSKA (reference sequence). This chain's CDR3 is CSARSGPEAFF. In DNA form, the CDR3 reads TGCAGTGCTAGGTCTGGCCCTGAAGCTTTCTTT.

The chain recombines TRBV27 with TRBJ1-1; D may be TRBD1 (5 bases). The germline gives CDR1 MNHEY, CDR2 SMNVEV (reference sequence). CDR3 length equals 13 residues. Trimming removed 5 bases from V and 6 bases from J, with 13 bases in between. The CDR3 DNA follows: TGTGCCAGCAGTAGCAGGACACCTGCTGAAGCTTTCTTT. This codes for CASSSRTPAEAFF.

The V and J genes are TRBV2 and TRBJ2-7, with TRBD1 identical over 9 bases. Germline CDR1 and CDR2: SNHLY and FYNNEI. The CDR3 has 14 residues. With V trimmed by 4 bases and J by 4 bases, 5 bases remained unmatched. This CDR3 is CASSAGTGTYEQYF. The CDR3 bases are TGTGCCAGCAGTGCCGGGACAGGGACGTACGAGCAGTACTTC.

V is TRBV18 and J is TRBJ1-2, with TRBD1 matching over 7 bases. Trimming at V came to 5 bases and at J to 2 bases, leaving 5 bases not matched to a gene. This CDR3 has 14 amino acids. Germline V gene data show CDR1 as KGHSH and CDR2 as LQKENI. DNA of the CDR3: TGTGCCAGCTCATTTGAGACAGGGAACTATGGCTACACCTTC. Encoded protein: CASSFETGNYGYTF.

The chain couples TRBV12-3 or TRBV12-4 to TRBJ1-2; no reliable D call. CDR3 length equals 11 residues. The ends were cut back, 7 bases at V and 2 bases at J, with 5 bases in the middle. The DNA for the CDR3 is TGTGCCAGCACCTCCAACTATGGCTACACCTTC. It yields the protein CASTSNYGYTF.

The gene calls are TRBV11-2 and TRBJ2-3; a possible D gene is TRBD2 (6 bases). This CDR3 spans 15 amino acids. In germline, CDR1 is SGHAT, CDR2 FQNNGV. The V end was cut by 4 bases, the J end by 5 bases, with 16 bases between. The CDR3: CASSSVYGGKDTQYF. The CDR3 nucleotides are TGTGCCAGCAGCTCAGTGTATGGGGGGAAAGATACGCAGTATTTT.

V gene TRBV5-1 combines with J gene TRBJ1-1; D perhaps matches TRBD1 (5 bases). The CDR3 has 15 residues. The ends were cut back, 1 base at V and 6 bases at J, with 16 bases in the middle. Germline values: CDR1 SGHRS, CDR2 YFSETQ. CDR3 sequence reads: CASSLTDSLVAEAFF. CDR3 in DNA: TGCGCCAGCAGCTTGACTGACAGTTTGGTCGCTGAAGCTTTCTTT.

The chain links TRBV2 to TRBJ1-1, with 7 bases aligning to TRBD1. Germline V CDR1 and CDR2: SNHLY, FYNNEI. This CDR3 has 15 residues. The ends lost 7 bases at V and 3 bases at J; junction bases unmatched: 11. CDR3 nucleotide sequence: TGTGCCAGCATTAGACAGGGTCAGGTGGACACTGAAGCTTTCTTT. It is translated as CASIRQGQVDTEAFF. The variable domain in full, completed from reference TRBV2 and TRBJ1-1, reads EPEVTQTPSHQVTQMGQEVILRCVPISNHLYFYWYRQILGQKVEFLVSFYNNEISEKSEIFDDQFSVERPDGSNFTLKIRSTKLEDSAMYFCASIRQGQVDTEAFFGQGTRLTVV.